The clone carrying this TCR beta chain has a handful of counts. Its antigen is currently unknown. The data were taken from a study of T cells after yellow fever vaccination. Overall study findings and caveats: Contamination of FACS-sorted repertoires by abundant clonotypes from the bulk population could occur. A small share of clonotypes appeared in both CD4 and CD8 compartments.

CDR1 and CDR2 from the germline V gene are SGHTA and FQGNSA. CDR3 length: 14 amino acids. J lost 5 bases, V lost 4 bases, and 7 bases had no gene match. TCRdb redid the calling of the 5' RACE reads with MiXCR, one entry per CDR3 protein. The sample consists of 240,000 or so distinct CDR3 sequences, 6.9% of them appearing once. The chain has TRBV7-2 and TRBJ2-7; 8 bases match TRBD1. The specimen was CD4+ T cells sorted from PBMCs, collected 15 days after the yellow fever booster vaccination. This receptor was obtained from a young man who received the YFV17D yellow fever vaccine. The CDR3 region has the DNA TGTGCCAGCAGCTCCTGGACAGGGAGGAACGAGCAGTACTTC. The encoded protein is CASSSWTGRNEQYF.